This T cell receptor beta chain was sequenced during a study of identical twins. This clonotype was picked up many times. In TCRdb, the 5' RACE reads were re-called with MiXCR into one record per CDR3 protein. The repertoire holds about 210,000 distinct CDR3 sequences, with about a tenth as singletons. This receptor was identified in a young woman in good health. Source material: memory (CD45RO+) T cells sorted from blood.

This chain's CDR3 is CSAKGGLAKNIQYF. The CDR3 DNA follows: TGCAGTGCTAAGGGGGGTCTAGCCAAAAACATTCAGTACTTC. The gene calls are TRBV20-1 and TRBJ2-4, with D perhaps matching TRBD1 or TRBD2 (6 bases each). Trimming left V 4 bases short and J 0 bases short, with 10 bases between. The germline CDR1 and CDR2 sequences are DFQATT and SNEGSKA (reference sequence). The CDR3 is 14 residues long.